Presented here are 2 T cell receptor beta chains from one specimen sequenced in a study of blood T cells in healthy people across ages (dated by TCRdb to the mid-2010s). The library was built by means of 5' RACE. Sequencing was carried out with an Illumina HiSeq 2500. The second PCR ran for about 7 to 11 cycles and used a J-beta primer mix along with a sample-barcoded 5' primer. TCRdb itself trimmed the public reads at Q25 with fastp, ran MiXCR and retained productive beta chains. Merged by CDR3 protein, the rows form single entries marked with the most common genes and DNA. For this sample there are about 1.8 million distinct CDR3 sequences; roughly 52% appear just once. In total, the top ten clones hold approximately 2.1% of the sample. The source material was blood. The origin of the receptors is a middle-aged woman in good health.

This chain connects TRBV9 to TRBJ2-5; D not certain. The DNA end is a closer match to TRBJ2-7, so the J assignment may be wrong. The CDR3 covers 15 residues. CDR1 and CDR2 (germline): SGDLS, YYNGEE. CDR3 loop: CASSATLLGGHEQYF. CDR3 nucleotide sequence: TGTGCCAGCAGCGCTACTCTATTGGGCGGCCACGAGCAGTACTTC.

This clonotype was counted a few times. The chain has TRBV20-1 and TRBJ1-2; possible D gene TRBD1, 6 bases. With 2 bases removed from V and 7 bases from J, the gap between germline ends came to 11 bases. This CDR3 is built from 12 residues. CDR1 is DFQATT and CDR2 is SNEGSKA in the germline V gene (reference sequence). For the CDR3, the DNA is TGCAGTGCTAGAAGTACAGGGAGTGGCTACACCTTC. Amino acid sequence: CSARSTGSGYTF.